Sequencing of this T cell receptor beta chain was carried out in a study of shared T cell receptors in the human thymus. Profiling relied on immunoSEQ multiplex PCR, and the TCRdb table lists in-frame clones only, not all of them. The table lists hundreds of thousands of clones, over 75% of them singletons. This CDR3 region has 13 residues. Germline assignment: CDR1 SGHAT and CDR2 FQNNGV. Trimming removed 5 bases from V and 3 bases from J, with 11 bases in between. Another study also made use of these data, one on human thymus T cells. From that report: Finnish infants who were healthy and having corrective surgery for congenital heart defects made up the donors.

This clonotype was sampled from a girl under three years old with a congenital heart defect. The source material was thymocytes. V and J are TRBV11-2 and TRBJ2-7; D might be TRBD1 (6 bases). CDR3 sequence: CASSTRTDYEQYF. DNA for the CDR3: TGTGCCAGCAGCACCCGGACAGACTACGAGCAGTACTTC.